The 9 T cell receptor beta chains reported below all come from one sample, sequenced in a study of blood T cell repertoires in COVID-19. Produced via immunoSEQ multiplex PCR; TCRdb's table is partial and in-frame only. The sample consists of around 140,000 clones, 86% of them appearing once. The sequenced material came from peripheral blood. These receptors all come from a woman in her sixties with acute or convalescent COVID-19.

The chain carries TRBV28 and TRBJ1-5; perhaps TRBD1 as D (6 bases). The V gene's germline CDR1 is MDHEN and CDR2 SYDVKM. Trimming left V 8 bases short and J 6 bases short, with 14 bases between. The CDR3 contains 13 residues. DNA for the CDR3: TGTGCCAGCCTCGGGGGGGGCGGTCAGCCCCAGCATTTT. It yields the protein CASLGGGGQPQHF.

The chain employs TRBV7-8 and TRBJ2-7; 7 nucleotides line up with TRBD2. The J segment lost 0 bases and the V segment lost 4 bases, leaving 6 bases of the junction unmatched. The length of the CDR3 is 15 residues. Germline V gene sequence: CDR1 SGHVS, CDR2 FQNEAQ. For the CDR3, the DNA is TGTGCCAGCAGCTCTCGACTAGCACCCTCCTACGAGCAGTACTTC. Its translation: CASSSRLAPSYEQYF.

The CDR3 nucleotides are TGTGCCAGCAGCTTAGAAGGACAGGGGAACCAGTACTTC. Translated, it gives CASSLEGQGNQYF. The rearrangement links TRBV7-8 to TRBJ2-7; the match to TRBD1 covers 9 bases. Germline trimming cut 1 base from V and 10 bases from J; bases unmatched to any gene: 5. This CDR3 is built from 13 residues. CDR1 SGHVS and CDR2 FQNEAQ come from the germline V gene.

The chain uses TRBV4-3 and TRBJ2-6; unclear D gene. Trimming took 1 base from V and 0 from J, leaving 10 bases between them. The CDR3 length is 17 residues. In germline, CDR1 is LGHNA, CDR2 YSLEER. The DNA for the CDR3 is TGCGCCAGCAGCCAAGGGGCACATGGCTCTGGGGCCAACGTCCTGACTTTC. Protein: CASSQGAHGSGANVLTF.

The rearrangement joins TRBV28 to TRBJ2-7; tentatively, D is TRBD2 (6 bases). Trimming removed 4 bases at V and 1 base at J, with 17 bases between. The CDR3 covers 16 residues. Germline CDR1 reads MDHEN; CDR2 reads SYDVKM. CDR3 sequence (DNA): TGTGCCAGCAGTTACCTTAGCGGCCCCAATTCCTACGAGCAGTACTTC. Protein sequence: CASSYLSGPNSYEQYF.

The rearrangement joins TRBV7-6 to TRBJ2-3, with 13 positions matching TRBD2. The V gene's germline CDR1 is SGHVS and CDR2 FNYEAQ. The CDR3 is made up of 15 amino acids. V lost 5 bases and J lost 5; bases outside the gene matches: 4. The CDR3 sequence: CASSQTSGGRDTQYF. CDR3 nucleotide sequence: TGTGCCAGCAGCCAGACTAGCGGGGGGCGAGATACGCAGTATTTT.

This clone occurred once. The CDR3 here is CASSSGGLGNEQFF. The CDR3, as DNA: TGCGCCAGCAGCAGCGGGGGCCTAGGGAATGAGCAGTTCTTC. The chain links TRBV5-1 to TRBJ2-1; 8 nucleotides line up with TRBD2. The CDR3 is 14 residues long. The V gene end was trimmed by 4 bases and the J gene end by 7 bases; junction bases not matched to a gene: 7. Germline assignment: CDR1 SGHRS and CDR2 YFSETQ.

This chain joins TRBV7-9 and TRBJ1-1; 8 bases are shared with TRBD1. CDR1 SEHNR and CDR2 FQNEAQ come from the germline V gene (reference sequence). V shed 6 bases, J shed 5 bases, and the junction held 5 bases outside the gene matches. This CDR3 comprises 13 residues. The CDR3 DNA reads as TGTGCCAGCAGGGTACAGGGGGAAACTGAAGCTTTCTTT. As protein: CASRVQGETEAFF.

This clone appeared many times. The CDR3 DNA sequence: TGCGCCAGCAGCCAAGATCGAGGGACCCAGTACTTC. Encoded protein: CASSQDRGTQYF. The rearrangement uses TRBV4-1 and TRBJ2-5; no firm D call. CDR3 length: 12 amino acids. Germline values: CDR1 MGHRA, CDR2 YSYEKL. Trimming cost V 0 bases and J 7 bases, with 6 bases left between them.